This TCR beta chain appears in the sequencing data of a study of CD8 T cells in Susac syndrome. The CDR3 contains 16 residues. The V end lost 3 bases, the J end lost 6 bases, and 18 bases lay between the germline ends. RNA, at about 0.5 to 1 ug, was reverse transcribed with random hexamers. An immunoSEQ multiplex PCR generated amplified TCR beta CDR3 products spanning 54 Vbeta and 13 Jbeta. MiXCR was run by TCRdb on the immunoSEQ multiplex PCR reads, yielding one entry per CDR3 protein. The sample comprises 200,000 or so distinct CDR3 sequences, about 95% of which are singletons, and around 0.085% rests with the top ten. From blood CD8+ and CD4+ T cells, TCR beta sequences were generated.

The sequence was obtained from a human donor with multiple sclerosis. The sequenced sample was CD4+ T cells from PBMCs. The chain joins TRBV23-1 to TRBJ1-5; D not resolved. TRBV23-1 qualifies as an ORF whose function is uncertain. In DNA, the CDR3 is TGCGCCAGCAGTCATCTTTGGTTATCACCCTTTCAGCCCCAGCATTTT. Protein sequence: CASSHLWLSPFQPQHF.